This TCR beta chain was identified in a study of blood T cells in healthy people across ages. Overall study results and limits: Versus aged donors, long-lived donors had higher diversity and more naive CD4+ cells. Per million T cells, TCR beta diversity dropped roughly linearly as age increased.

V lost 6 bases, J lost 2 bases, and 8 bases stayed unmatched. This CDR3 is built from 17 residues. The germline V gene encodes CDR1 MNHNS and CDR2 SASEGT. Alongside a J-beta primer mix, a sample-barcoded 5' primer served in a second PCR lasting about 7 to 11 cycles. Every cDNA molecule carried a tag from a template-switch adaptor bearing 12 random nucleotides. MiXCR, applied by TCRdb to the 5' RACE reads, yields one record per CDR3 protein. Among about 1,500,000 distinct CDR3 sequences listed, 40% to 50% were seen once. Of note for this clonotype: Its antigen is as yet unknown.

V is TRBV6-1 and J is TRBJ1-4, with TRBD1 matching 11 bases. Sequenced sample: blood. This TCR was recovered from a young woman in good health. This chain's CDR3 is CASSRRDRGATNEKLFF. The CDR3 region has the DNA TGTGCCAGCAGCCGGAGGGACAGGGGGGCGACTAATGAAAAACTGTTTTTT.